This T cell receptor beta chain was sequenced for a study of blood T cell repertoires in COVID-19. Turning to the study itself: Specimens from acute and convalescent COVID-19 originated in the United States, Italy and Spain. Nucleic acid was either cDNA or gDNA, and it came from T cells, B-cell-depleted T cells, or PBMCs.

After removal of 0 bases from V and 0 bases from J, the junction contained 3 bases not matched to a gene. The CDR3 is 17 amino acids. The germline V gene encodes CDR1 PRHDT and CDR2 FYEKMQ (reference sequence). Original processing notes: How many nucleated cells were present was estimated from reference gene primer amplification. Assay: immunoSEQ multiplex PCR; the TCRdb copy retains only in-frame clones and omits some. Clone size and the V and J calls come from that table; the DNA yielded D and trimming. The data show some 200,000 clones, roughly 80% seen once. The sample was peripheral blood. The receptor comes from a woman in her 40s with acute or convalescent COVID-19. This chain connects TRBV13 to TRBJ2-2; 8 bases are a match to TRBD1. The CDR3 DNA follows: TGTGCCAGCAGCTTAGGACACAGGGGGACGAACACCGGGGAGCTGTTTTTT. Its protein is CASSLGHRGTNTGELFF.